The next 29 T cell receptor beta chains were all read from a single sample in a study of blood T cell repertoires in COVID-19. Assay used: immunoSEQ multiplex PCR; TCRdb lists only in-frame clones, some missing. The sample gives about 400,000 clones, around 89% of which show up once; more than 0.95% is in the top ten. The specimen sequenced was peripheral blood. Receptors originate from a man aged 40-49 years with acute or convalescent COVID-19.

This clone was detected many times. The chain recombines TRBV2 with TRBJ1-3; D ambiguous. CDR3 length equals 14 residues. Germline CDR1 SNHLY, CDR2 FYNNEI. V lost 4 bases and J 4 bases, leaving 11 bases between the germline ends. The CDR3 is CASSALSSGNTIYF. CDR3 nucleotide sequence: TGTGCCAGCAGTGCTTTGAGTTCGGGAAACACCATATATTTT.

The gene calls are TRBV6-6 and TRBJ1-2, with 7 bases aligning to TRBD1. The V and J ends lost 7 bases and 1 base, in that order; junction bases with no gene match: 3. This CDR3 comprises 13 residues. The V gene's germline CDR1 is MNHNY and CDR2 SVGAGI (reference sequence). CDR3 loop: CASTWDSNYGYTF. CDR3 sequence (DNA): TGTGCCAGCACCTGGGACAGTAACTATGGCTACACCTTC.

The chain employs TRBV10-2 and TRBJ1-3; 7 bases fit TRBD1. The CDR3 is made up of 15 amino acids. CDR1 is WSHSY and CDR2 is SAAADI in the germline V gene. The J segment lost 0 bases and the V segment lost 7 bases, leaving 6 bases of the junction unmatched. CDR3 in DNA: TGCGCCAGCAAAGACAGGGTCTCCTCTGGAAACACCATATATTTT. This translates into CASKDRVSSGNTIYF.

The chain couples TRBV27 to TRBJ1-1, with 7 bases identical to TRBD1. The V gene end was trimmed by 4 bases and the J gene end by 10 bases; junction bases not matched to a gene: 12. CDR1 MNHEY and CDR2 SMNVEV come from the germline V gene (reference sequence). The CDR3 runs 14 residues. This chain's CDR3 is CASSSAGQPGRAFF. The CDR3, as DNA: TGTGCCAGCAGTTCCGCGGGACAGCCGGGGCGAGCTTTCTTT.

Of note for this clone: It is unclear where the CDR3 begins or ends on the DNA, so no DNA is shown, and the CDR3 is as TCRdb lists it. The CDR3 here is CASSKGSVGQGALTRETQYF. This chain joins TRBV21-1 and TRBJ2-5; the table gives TRBD1 as D, unverified against the DNA. TRBV21-1 corresponds to a pseudogene. The CDR3 is 20 amino acids long, termini counted.

The chain is built from TRBV5-1 and TRBJ2-3; TRBD2 matches 14 bases. CDR3 length: 16 amino acids. Trimming took 4 bases from V and 6 from J; bases not matched to a gene: 7. The germline V gene encodes CDR1 SGHRS and CDR2 YFSETQ. The CDR3 region has the DNA TGCGCCAGCAGCATGGGGACTAGCGGGAGAGACGATACGCAGTATTTT. Encoded protein: CASSMGTSGRDDTQYF.

J is TRBJ2-1 and V is TRBV29-1; TRBD2 matches at 14 bases. The CDR3 has 18 residues. With V trimmed by 3 bases and J by 4 bases, 11 bases remained unmatched. The V gene's germline CDR1 is SQVTM and CDR2 ANQGSEA. In DNA form, the CDR3 reads TGCAGCGTTGAGGATTATGTGACTAGCGGGGGGGCTTACAATGAGCAGTTCTTC. Encoded protein: CSVEDYVTSGGAYNEQFF.

The count of this clone is one. The germline gene is not matched at one end of the junction; a read error may be the cause. The V and J genes are TRBV7-7 and TRBJ2-1, with D possibly matching TRBD2 (6 bases). Germline CDR1 and CDR2: SSHAT and FNYEAQ (reference sequence). The CDR3 is 15 amino acids. In nucleotides, the CDR3 is TGTGCTAGCAGCATCGTAATAGCGGAGTACAATGAGCAGTTCTTC. It specifies CASSIVIAEYNEQFF.

This rearrangement joins TRBV4-1 to TRBJ1-2; 12 bases fit TRBD1. Germline CDR1 is MGHRA and CDR2 is YSYEKL. V dropped 4 bases and J dropped 4; count of bases not matched to a gene: 4. The CDR3 loop spans 15 amino acids. CDR3 protein: CASSPTGQGAYGYTF. CDR3 bases: TGCGCCAGCAGCCCCACGGGACAGGGGGCCTATGGCTACACCTTC.

The gene calls are TRBV7-8 and TRBJ2-7, with D possibly TRBD1 on 5 matching bases. This CDR3 comprises 15 residues. Trimming left V 1 base short and J 3 bases short, with 13 bases between. Germline V gene lookup returns CDR1 SGHVS and CDR2 FQNEAQ. CDR3 sequence (DNA): TGTGCCAGCAGCTTAGAGGCAGGGCGAAGCTACGAGCAGTACTTC. Its translation: CASSLEAGRSYEQYF. Looking up the rest from reference TRBV7-8 and TRBJ2-7 gives the full variable domain: GAGVSQSPRYKVAKRGQDVALRCDPISGHVSLFWYQQALGQGPEFLTYFQNEAQLDKSGLPSDRFFAERPEGSVSTLKIQRTQQEDSAVYLCASSLEAGRSYEQYFGPGTRLTVT.

The count of this clone is one. The chain combines TRBV6-6 with TRBJ1-5; TRBD1 aligns across 9 bases. The CDR3 is 14 residues long. The germline CDR1 and CDR2 sequences are MNHNY and SVGAGI (reference sequence). With V trimmed by 6 bases and J by 3 bases, 3 bases remained unmatched. This CDR3 is CASSPQGANQPQHF. The CDR3 nucleotides are TGTGCCAGCAGCCCACAGGGGGCCAATCAGCCCCAGCATTTT.

The chain combines TRBV7-9 with TRBJ2-1; 15 nucleotides align to TRBD2. Per the germline V gene, CDR1 is SEHNR and CDR2 is FQNEAQ (reference sequence). J lost 0 bases, V lost 3 bases, and 6 bases had no gene match. The CDR3 is 19 amino acids. CDR3 sequence: CASSFPGLAGGSSYNEQFF. The CDR3 coding sequence is TGTGCCAGCAGCTTTCCGGGACTAGCGGGGGGAAGCTCCTACAATGAGCAGTTCTTC.

In nucleotides, the CDR3 is TGTGCCAGCAGTTTGCCCGCTGTCGTAGCGGGAGACGGAGAGACCCAGTACTTC. Amino acids: CASSLPAVVAGDGETQYF. V usage is TRBV28 and J usage is TRBJ2-5, with 9 bases matching TRBD2. CDR3 size: 18 residues. Germline CDR1 MDHEN, CDR2 SYDVKM. The ends lost 3 bases at V and 4 bases at J; junction bases unmatched: 15.

This clone has a single count. The rearrangement uses TRBV18 and TRBJ2-3; D is ambiguous. CDR3 length: 12 residues. Germline V CDR1 and CDR2: KGHSH, LQKENI. V gave up 6 bases and J gave up 5 bases, with 9 bases separating them. The CDR3 region is CASSRPGDTQYF. The CDR3 DNA reads as TGTGCCAGCTCCCGCCCAGGAGATACGCAGTATTTT.

This clone was seen only a few times. The gene calls are TRBV30 and TRBJ2-2, with 10 positions matching TRBD2. The junction had 5 bases not matched to a gene; V was cut back by 7 bases and J by 3 bases. The CDR3 length is 14 residues. CDR1 GTSNPN and CDR2 SVGIG come from the germline V gene (reference sequence). The CDR3 loop reads CASRAGGYTGELFF. DNA for the CDR3: TGTGCCTCTAGAGCGGGAGGGTACACCGGGGAGCTGTTTTTT.

The genes are TRBV29-1 and TRBJ2-7, with a possible D match to TRBD1 (6 bases). Trimming removed 0 bases from V and 7 bases from J, with 10 bases in between. The length of the CDR3 is 12 residues. Germline CDR1 and CDR2: SQVTM and ANQGSEA. In DNA, the CDR3 is TGCAGCGTTGAAGATCCAGGGGTTGAGCAGTACTTC. Protein sequence: CSVEDPGVEQYF.

The chain carries TRBV14 and TRBJ1-1; D is uncertain. The CDR3 extends over 13 amino acids. Germline loops: CDR1 SGHDN, CDR2 FVKESK. Trimming removed 5 bases at V and 0 bases at J, with 7 bases between. The DNA for the CDR3 is TGTGCCAGCAGCTCGACACTGAACACTGAAGCTTTCTTT. Protein sequence: CASSSTLNTEAFF.

This clone was found once. The CDR3 nucleotides are TGTGCCAGCAGTTTAATCGGTCTAGCGGGAGGGCCGACTGAGACCCAGTACTTC. Its translation is CASSLIGLAGGPTETQYF. The chain couples TRBV27 to TRBJ2-5; 12 positions match TRBD2. In germline, CDR1 is MNHEY, CDR2 SMNVEV (reference sequence). With 2 bases clipped from V and 5 bases from J, the junction kept 12 bases outside the gene matches. The CDR3 sequence is 18 residues long.

The chain carries TRBV5-1 and TRBJ1-5; D is possibly TRBD1 (6 bases). CDR3 length: 14 residues. Trimming pared 1 base from V and 6 bases from J, leaving 11 bases between. CDR1 is SGHRS, CDR2 YFSETQ, per germline. CDR3 in amino acids: CASSLLGAGQPQHF. The CDR3 region has the DNA TGCGCCAGCAGCTTGCTGGGGGCTGGTCAGCCCCAGCATTTT.

The chain employs TRBV4-1 and TRBJ2-7, with TRBD1 identical over 11 bases. Germline V CDR1 and CDR2: MGHRA, YSYEKL. CDR3 length: 18 residues. Trimming took 6 bases from V and 0 from J; bases not matched to a gene: 13. CDR3 amino acids: CASSLQMGTGGNSYEQYF. The CDR3 DNA is TGCGCCAGCAGTCTTCAGATGGGGACAGGGGGGAACTCCTACGAGCAGTACTTC.

The sample holds a few counts of this clone. This rearrangement joins TRBV3-1 (or the pseudogene TRBV3-2) to TRBJ1-4; TRBD1 matches 7 bases. Trimming at V came to 0 bases and at J to 8 bases, leaving 6 bases not matched to a gene. Per germline, CDR1 LGHDT and CDR2 YNNKEL (reference sequence). This CDR3 has 15 amino acids. The CDR3 DNA sequence: TGTGCCAGCAGCCAAGAGACAGGGCGCGGGGAAAAACTGTTTTTT. It yields the protein CASSQETGRGEKLFF.

The rearrangement joins TRBV12-3 or TRBV12-4 to TRBJ1-2; D is possibly TRBD1 (5 bases). V lost 3 bases and J lost 6, with 11 bases in between. CDR3 length equals 13 residues. DNA for the CDR3: TGTGCCAGCAGTTTCAGGGCAGAAAATGGCTACACCTTC. Protein product: CASSFRAENGYTF.

The chain employs TRBV30 and TRBJ1-1; D not resolved. The CDR3 totals 11 residues. The V and J ends lost 3 bases and 6 bases respectively, with 8 bases between them. Germline lookup yields CDR1 GTSNPN and CDR2 SVGIG (reference sequence). The CDR3 DNA is TGTGCCTGGAGCCCGGGAGCTGAAGCTTTCTTT. It specifies CAWSPGAEAFF.

The chain links TRBV19 to TRBJ2-5; 11 bases align to TRBD1. V shed 5 bases and J 4 bases; nucleotides not matched to a gene: 12. This CDR3 has 17 residues. Germline CDR1 LNHDA, CDR2 SQIVND (reference sequence). CDR3 DNA sequence: TGTGCCAGTAGTGCTCGACGGACAGGGGGCTCGGGAGAGACCCAGTACTTC. Protein sequence: CASSARRTGGSGETQYF.

The chain combines TRBV27 with TRBJ1-6; 9 positions agree with TRBD1. Germline V gives CDR1 MNHEY, CDR2 SMNVEV (reference sequence). This CDR3 is 13 amino acids long. After removal of 6 bases from V and 13 bases from J, the junction contained 7 bases not matched to a gene. CDR3 bases: TGTGCCAGCAGAGGGACAGGGATCGGGCCCCTCCACTTT. Translated, it gives CASRGTGIGPLHF.

The rearrangement links TRBV28 to TRBJ2-3, with D unresolved. V was cut by 10 bases and J by 1 base, with 15 bases left in between. The CDR3 runs to 14 residues. Germline assignment: CDR1 MDHEN and CDR2 SYDVKM. CDR3 in DNA: TGTGCCAACCCACCGAGGCCGCGCACAGATACGCAGTATTTT. This translates into CANPPRPRTDTQYF.

This rearrangement joins TRBV20-1 to TRBJ2-3; D uncertain. The V and J ends lost 3 bases and 6 bases respectively, with 4 bases between them. Germline lookup yields CDR1 DFQATT and CDR2 SNEGSKA (reference sequence). This CDR3 comprises 10 residues. This chain's CDR3 is CSASQDTQYF. The CDR3 DNA reads as TGCAGTGCTAGCCAGGATACGCAGTATTTT.

The chain couples TRBV27 to TRBJ1-5; D is unclear. The CDR3 covers 13 residues. From germline, CDR1 is MNHEY and CDR2 SMNVEV (reference sequence). The V end was cut by 3 bases, the J end by 4 bases, with 7 bases between. The DNA of the CDR3 is TGTGCCAGCAGTTTGGGGAGGAATCAGCCCCAGCATTTT. Translated, it gives CASSLGRNQPQHF.

This sequence joins TRBV5-4 and TRBJ1-2; TRBD1 matches at 8 bases. With 5 bases clipped from V and 5 bases from J, the junction kept 8 bases outside the gene matches. The germline gives CDR1 SGHNT, CDR2 YYREEE (reference sequence). The CDR3 is made up of 14 amino acids. The DNA for the CDR3 is TGTGCCAGCAGACAAGGACAGGGAAGGTATGGCTACACCTTC. This sequence encodes CASRQGQGRYGYTF.